Listed below are T cell receptor beta chains from one sample, sequenced in a study of T cells in Graves' hyperthyroidism and ophthalmopathy. TCRdb ran MiXCR on the multiplex PCR reads and lists one entry per CDR3 protein. The sample gives roughly 740,000 distinct CDR3 sequences, roughly 15% of which show up once; under 8.5% is in the top ten. Material: blood. The source of these receptors is a young man with Graves' hyperthyroidism. Each CDR3 is given with its conserved first and last residue.

CDR3 protein: CASSYREIRASNQPQHF
V gene: TRBV6-2/TRBV6-3
J gene: TRBJ1-5
CDR3 length: 17

CDR3 protein: CASSQDRHAGYEQYF
V gene: TRBV3-1
J gene: TRBJ2-7
CDR3 length: 15

CDR3 protein: CASSLELAGGPYNEQFF
V gene: TRBV5-1
J gene: TRBJ2-1
CDR3 length: 17

CDR3 protein: CASRYGSGTGELFF
V gene: TRBV2
J gene: TRBJ2-2
CDR3 length: 14

CDR3 protein: CASGLVLGLAGEGQETQYF
V gene: TRBV12-5
J gene: TRBJ2-5
CDR3 length: 19

CDR3 protein: CSAYRDGVEQYF
V gene: TRBV20-1
J gene: TRBJ2-7
CDR3 length: 12

CDR3 protein: CASMLGQGPRETQYF
V gene: TRBV5-4
J gene: TRBJ2-5
CDR3 length: 15

CDR3 protein: CASSYDLLEANEKLFF
V gene: TRBV6-5
J gene: TRBJ1-4
CDR3 length: 16

CDR3 protein: CSATSGTDSNQPQHF
V gene: TRBV20-1
J gene: TRBJ1-5
CDR3 length: 15

CDR3 protein: CSGAGTDTQYF
V gene: TRBV20-1
J gene: TRBJ2-3
CDR3 length: 11

CDR3 protein: CASSRGTVHSGNTIYF
V gene: TRBV7-9
J gene: TRBJ1-3
CDR3 length: 16

CDR3 protein: CACGRHPGATEAFF
V gene: TRBV12-3/TRBV12-4
J gene: TRBJ1-1
CDR3 length: 14

CDR3 protein: CSAREDRGWSEQYF
V gene: TRBV20-1
J gene: TRBJ2-7
CDR3 length: 14

CDR3 protein: CASSGTANYGYTF
V gene: TRBV28
J gene: TRBJ1-2
CDR3 length: 13

CDR3 protein: CATSEMLGTTGTSGRDHGELFF
V gene: TRBV24-1
J gene: TRBJ2-2
CDR3 length: 22

CDR3 protein: CASSQQIWDPEEDTQYF
V gene: TRBV3-1
J gene: TRBJ2-3
CDR3 length: 17

CDR3 protein: CASSEGYTGLAATSDEQFF
V gene: TRBV25-1
J gene: TRBJ2-1
CDR3 length: 19

CDR3 protein: CASSAMTGGGRETQYF
V gene: TRBV12-3/TRBV12-4
J gene: TRBJ2-5
CDR3 length: 16

CDR3 protein: CASSPSRSSTDTQYF
V gene: TRBV7-2
J gene: TRBJ2-3
CDR3 length: 15

CDR3 protein: CASSLADPTIQYF
V gene: TRBV7-9
J gene: TRBJ2-4
CDR3 length: 13

CDR3 protein: CASSPKGTPRGTGELFF
V gene: TRBV18
J gene: TRBJ2-2
CDR3 length: 17